Given below is one T cell receptor beta chain in context. Its matching antigen is unknown. The data were taken from a study of T cell responses to AZD1222 COVID-19 vaccine. Study-wide results and limits: Baseline serostatus was positive in only a handful of AZD1222 recipients. The donor group comprised mostly white British people and more females; the analysis possibly underestimated clonal diversity.

Assay: immunoSEQ multiplex PCR; the TCRdb copy retains only in-frame clones and omits some. The sample gives 95,000 to 150,000 clones, roughly nine tenths of which show up once; about 4.7% is in the top ten. Specimen: peripheral blood, collected on day 0 of AZD1222 vaccination. The sequence was collected from an adult in good health.

Here the CDR3 DNA reads TGTGCCATCGGTAGACAGGGAAATACTGAAGCTTTCTTT. Translation: CAIGRQGNTEAFF. This rearrangement joins TRBV11-3 to TRBJ1-1; TRBD1 aligns across 7 bases. V lost 10 bases and J lost 5; bases outside the gene matches: 10. This CDR3 is built from 13 residues. Looked up from germline, CDR1 is SGHNT and CDR2 is YENEEA.